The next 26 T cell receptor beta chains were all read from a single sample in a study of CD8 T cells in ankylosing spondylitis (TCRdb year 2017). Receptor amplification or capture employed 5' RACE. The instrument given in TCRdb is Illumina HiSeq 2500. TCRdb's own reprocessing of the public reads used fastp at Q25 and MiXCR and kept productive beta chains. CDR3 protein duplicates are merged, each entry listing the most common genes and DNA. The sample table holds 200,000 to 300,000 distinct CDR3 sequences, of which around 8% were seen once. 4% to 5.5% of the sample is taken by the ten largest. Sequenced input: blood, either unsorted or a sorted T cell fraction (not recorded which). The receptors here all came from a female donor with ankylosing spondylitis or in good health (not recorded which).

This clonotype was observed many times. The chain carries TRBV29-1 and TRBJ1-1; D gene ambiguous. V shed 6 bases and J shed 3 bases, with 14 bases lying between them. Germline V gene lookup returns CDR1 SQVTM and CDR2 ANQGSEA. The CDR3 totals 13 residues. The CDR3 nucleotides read TGCAGCGTAACAGATCCCGTAGACACTGAAGCTTTCTTT. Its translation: CSVTDPVDTEAFF.

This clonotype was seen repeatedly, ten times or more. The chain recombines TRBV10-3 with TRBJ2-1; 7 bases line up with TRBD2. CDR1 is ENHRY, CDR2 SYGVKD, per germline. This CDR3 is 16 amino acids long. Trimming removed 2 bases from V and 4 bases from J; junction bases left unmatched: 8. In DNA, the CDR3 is TGTGCCATCAGTGAGGGGGTGCTAGCGGCTTACAATGAGCAGTTCTTC. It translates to CAISEGVLAAYNEQFF.

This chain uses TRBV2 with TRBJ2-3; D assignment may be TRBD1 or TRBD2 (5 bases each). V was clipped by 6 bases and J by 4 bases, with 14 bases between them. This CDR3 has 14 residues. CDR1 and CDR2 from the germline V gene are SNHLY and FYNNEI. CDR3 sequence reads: CASRGDRPADTQYF. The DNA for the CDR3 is TGTGCCAGCAGGGGGGACCGGCCGGCAGATACGCAGTATTTT.

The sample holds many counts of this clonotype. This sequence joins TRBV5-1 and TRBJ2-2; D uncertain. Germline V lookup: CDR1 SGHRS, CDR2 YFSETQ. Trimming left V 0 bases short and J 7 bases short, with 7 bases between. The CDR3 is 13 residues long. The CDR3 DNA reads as TGCGCCAGCAGCTTGGACAACGACGGGGAGCTGTTTTTT. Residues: CASSLDNDGELFF.

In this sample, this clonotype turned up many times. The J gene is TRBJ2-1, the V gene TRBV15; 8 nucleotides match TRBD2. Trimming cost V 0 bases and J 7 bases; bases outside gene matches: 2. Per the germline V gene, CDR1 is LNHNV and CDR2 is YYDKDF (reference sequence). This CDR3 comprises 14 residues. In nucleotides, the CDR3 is TGTGCCACCAGCAGAGAGCGGGGGGCAAATGAGCAGTTCTTC. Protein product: CATSRERGANEQFF. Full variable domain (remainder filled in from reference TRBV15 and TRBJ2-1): DAMVIQNPRYQVTQFGKPVTLSCSQTLNHNVMYWYQQKSSQAPKLLFHYYDKDFNNEADTPDNFQSRRPNTSFCFLDIRSPGLGDTAMYLCATSRERGANEQFFGPGTRLTVL.

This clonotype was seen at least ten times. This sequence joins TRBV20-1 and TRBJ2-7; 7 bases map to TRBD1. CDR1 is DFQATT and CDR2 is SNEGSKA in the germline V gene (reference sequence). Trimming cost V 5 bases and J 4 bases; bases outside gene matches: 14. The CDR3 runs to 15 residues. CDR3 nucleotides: TGCAGTGCTGGATACCAACAGGGGCGACGATACGAGCAGTACTTC. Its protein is CSAGYQQGRRYEQYF.

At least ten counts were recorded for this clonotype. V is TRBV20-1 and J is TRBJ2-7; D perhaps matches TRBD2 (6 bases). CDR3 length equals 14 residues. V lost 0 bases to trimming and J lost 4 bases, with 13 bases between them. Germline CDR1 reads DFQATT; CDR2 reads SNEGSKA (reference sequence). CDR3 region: CSARDSGRPYEQYF. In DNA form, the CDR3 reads TGCAGTGCTAGAGACTCGGGGAGGCCTTACGAGCAGTACTTC.

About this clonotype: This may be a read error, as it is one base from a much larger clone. Here the CDR3 reads CASSSQTRLSGGTYNEQFF. The DNA for the CDR3 is TGTGCCAGCAGTTCTCAGACGAGATTAAGCGGGGGGACCTACAATGAGCAGTTCTTC. This sequence joins TRBV6-5 and TRBJ2-1, with 9 bases fitting TRBD2. Losses at the gene ends were 4 bases for V and 2 bases for J; bases not matched to a gene: 15. This CDR3 region has 19 residues. Germline CDR1 and CDR2: MNHEY and SVGAGI.

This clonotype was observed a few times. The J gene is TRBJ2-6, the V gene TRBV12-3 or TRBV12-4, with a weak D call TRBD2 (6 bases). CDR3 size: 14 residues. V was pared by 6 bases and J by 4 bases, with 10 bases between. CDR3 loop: CASRGGAGANVLTF. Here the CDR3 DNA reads TGTGCCAGCAGAGGAGGGGCCGGGGCCAACGTCCTGACTTTC.

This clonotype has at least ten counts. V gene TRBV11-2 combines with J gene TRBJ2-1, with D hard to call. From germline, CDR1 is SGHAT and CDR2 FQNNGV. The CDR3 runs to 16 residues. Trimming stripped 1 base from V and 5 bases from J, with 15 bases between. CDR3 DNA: TGTGCCAGCAGCTTAGGCCTGCGTGAGACGGACAATGAGCAGTTCTTC. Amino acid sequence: CASSLGLRETDNEQFF. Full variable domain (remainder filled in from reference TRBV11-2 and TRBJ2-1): EAGVAQSPRYKIIEKRQSVAFWCNPISGHATLYWYQQILGQGPKLLIQFQNNGVVDDSQLPKDRFSAERLKGVDSTLKIQPAKLEDSAVYLCASSLGLRETDNEQFFGPGTRLTVL.

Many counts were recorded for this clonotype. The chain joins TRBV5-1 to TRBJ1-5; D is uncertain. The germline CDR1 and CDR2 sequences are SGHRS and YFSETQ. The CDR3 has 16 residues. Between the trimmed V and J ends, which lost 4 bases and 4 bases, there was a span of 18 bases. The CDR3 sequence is CASSEWGRVRNQPQHF. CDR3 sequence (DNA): TGCGCCAGCAGCGAGTGGGGTCGAGTTCGTAATCAGCCCCAGCATTTT.

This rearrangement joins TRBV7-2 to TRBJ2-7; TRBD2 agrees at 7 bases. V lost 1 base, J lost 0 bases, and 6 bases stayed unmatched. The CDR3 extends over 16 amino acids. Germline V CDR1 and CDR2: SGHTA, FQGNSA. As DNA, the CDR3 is TGTGCCAGCAGCTTAGGGGGGACTACCGTCTCCTACGAGCAGTACTTC. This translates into CASSLGGTTVSYEQYF.

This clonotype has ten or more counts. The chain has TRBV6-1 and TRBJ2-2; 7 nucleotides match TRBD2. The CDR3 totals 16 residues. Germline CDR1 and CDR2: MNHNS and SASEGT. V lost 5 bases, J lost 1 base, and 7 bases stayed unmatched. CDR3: CASSPLASGNTGELFF. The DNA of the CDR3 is TGTGCCAGCAGTCCCCTGGCTAGCGGGAACACCGGGGAGCTGTTTTTT.

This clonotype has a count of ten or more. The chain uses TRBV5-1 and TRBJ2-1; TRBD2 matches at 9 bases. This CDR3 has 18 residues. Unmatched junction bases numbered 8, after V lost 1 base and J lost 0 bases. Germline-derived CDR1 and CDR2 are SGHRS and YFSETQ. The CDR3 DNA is TGCGCCAGCAGCTTGCTGGGTAGCGGGAGTTCCTCCTACAATGAGCAGTTCTTC. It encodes CASSLLGSGSSSYNEQFF.

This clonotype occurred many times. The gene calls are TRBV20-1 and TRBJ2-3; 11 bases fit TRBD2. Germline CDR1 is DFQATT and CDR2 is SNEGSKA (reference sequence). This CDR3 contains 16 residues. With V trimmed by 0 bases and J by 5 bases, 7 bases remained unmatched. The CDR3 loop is CSARDEKTSGRDTQYF. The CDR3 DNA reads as TGCAGTGCTAGAGATGAGAAAACTAGCGGGAGAGATACGCAGTATTTT.

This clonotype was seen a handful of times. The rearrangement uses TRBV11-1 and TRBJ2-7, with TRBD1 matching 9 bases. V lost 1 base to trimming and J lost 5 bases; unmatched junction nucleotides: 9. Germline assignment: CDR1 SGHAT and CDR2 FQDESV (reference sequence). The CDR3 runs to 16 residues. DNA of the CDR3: TGTGCCAGCAGCTTAGTTGTTGGGACAGGGTCCGACGAGCAGTACTTC. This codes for CASSLVVGTGSDEQYF.

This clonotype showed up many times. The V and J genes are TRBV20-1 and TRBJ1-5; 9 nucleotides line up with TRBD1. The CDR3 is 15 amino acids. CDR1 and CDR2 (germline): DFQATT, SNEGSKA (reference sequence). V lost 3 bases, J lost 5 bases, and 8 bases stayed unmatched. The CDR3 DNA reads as TGCAGTGCTAGCGCTAACAGGGGGCGGTATCAGCCCCAGCATTTT. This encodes CSASANRGRYQPQHF.

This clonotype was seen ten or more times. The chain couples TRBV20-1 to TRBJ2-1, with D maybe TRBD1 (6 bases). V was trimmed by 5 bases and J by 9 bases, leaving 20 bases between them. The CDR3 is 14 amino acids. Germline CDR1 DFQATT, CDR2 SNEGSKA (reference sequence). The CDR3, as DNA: TGCAGTGCTGGGAAAACAGGGATCCCCGGTGAGCAGTTCTTC. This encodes CSAGKTGIPGEQFF.

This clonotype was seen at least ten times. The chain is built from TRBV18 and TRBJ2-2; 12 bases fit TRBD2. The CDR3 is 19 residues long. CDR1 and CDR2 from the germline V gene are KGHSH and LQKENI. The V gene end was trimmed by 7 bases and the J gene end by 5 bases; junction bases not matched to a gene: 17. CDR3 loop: CASWTLRLAGAPGTGELFF. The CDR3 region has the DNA TGTGCCAGCTGGACCTTAAGACTAGCGGGAGCCCCAGGAACCGGGGAGCTGTTTTTT.

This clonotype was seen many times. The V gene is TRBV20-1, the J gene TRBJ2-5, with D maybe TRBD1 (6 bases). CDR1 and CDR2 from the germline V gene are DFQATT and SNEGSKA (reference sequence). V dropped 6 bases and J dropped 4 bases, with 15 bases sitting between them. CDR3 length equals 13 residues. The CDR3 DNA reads TGCAGTGCCCGTAAACAGGGTTTAGAGACCCAGTACTTC. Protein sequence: CSARKQGLETQYF.

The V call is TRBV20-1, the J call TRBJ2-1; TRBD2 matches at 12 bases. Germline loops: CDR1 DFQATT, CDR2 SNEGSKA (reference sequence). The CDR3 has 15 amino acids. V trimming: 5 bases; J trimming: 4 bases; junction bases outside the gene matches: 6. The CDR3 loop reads CSALTGLAGYNEQFF. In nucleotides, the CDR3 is TGCAGTGCTCTAACTGGACTAGCGGGATACAATGAGCAGTTCTTC.

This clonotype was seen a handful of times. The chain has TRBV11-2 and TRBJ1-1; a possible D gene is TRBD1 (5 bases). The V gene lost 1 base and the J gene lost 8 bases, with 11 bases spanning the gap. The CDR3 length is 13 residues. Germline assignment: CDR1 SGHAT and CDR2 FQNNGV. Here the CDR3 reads CASSLGGTAEAFF. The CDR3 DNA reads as TGTGCCAGCAGCTTAGGGGGGACCGCGGAAGCTTTCTTT.

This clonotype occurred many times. The CDR3 DNA is TGTGCCAGCACCTTGGGACACACCTACAATGAGCAGTTCTTC. Translated: CASTLGHTYNEQFF. This chain uses TRBV12-3 or TRBV12-4 with TRBJ2-1, with a possible D match to TRBD1 (6 bases). This CDR3 spans 14 amino acids. The ends were cut back, 7 bases at V and 2 bases at J, with 12 bases in the middle.

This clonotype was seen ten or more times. DNA of the CDR3: TGTGCCAGCAGGGGGCCAGGGGAAGCTTTCTTT. Its protein product is CASRGPGEAFF. The genes are TRBV25-1 and TRBJ1-1; D is perhaps TRBD1 (5 bases). Trimming left V 6 bases short and J 8 bases short, with 10 bases between. This CDR3 spans 11 amino acids. Germline assignment: CDR1 MGHDK and CDR2 SYGVNS.

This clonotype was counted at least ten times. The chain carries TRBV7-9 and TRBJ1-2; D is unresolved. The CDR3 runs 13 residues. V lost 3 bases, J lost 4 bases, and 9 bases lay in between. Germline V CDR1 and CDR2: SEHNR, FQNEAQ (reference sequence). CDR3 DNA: TGTGCCAGCAGCTTGATGGCCACCTATGGCTACACCTTC. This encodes CASSLMATYGYTF.

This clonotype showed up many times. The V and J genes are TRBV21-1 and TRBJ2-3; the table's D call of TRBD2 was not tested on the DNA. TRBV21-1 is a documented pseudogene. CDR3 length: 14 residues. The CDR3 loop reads CASPGTSGRDTQYF. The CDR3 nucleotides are TGTGCCAGCCCCGGGACTAGCGGGAGAGATACGCAGTATTTT.